This T cell receptor beta chain was observed in a study of blood T cell repertoires in COVID-19. With 2 bases removed from V and 2 bases from J, the gap between germline ends came to 7 bases. CDR3 length: 13 residues. Germline assignment: CDR1 MNHNS and CDR2 SASEGT. Some clones are missing from TCRdb's copy, which holds only in-frame ones; the method was immunoSEQ multiplex PCR. The profile shows around 150,000 clones, approximately 82% of them singletons. The rearrangement joins TRBV6-1 to TRBJ2-7; D unclear. The source material was peripheral blood. The receptor's source is a man in his sixties who had recovered from COVID-19. The CDR3 is CASSETTTYEQYF. Here the CDR3 DNA reads TGTGCCAGCAGTGAAACAACAACCTACGAGCAGTACTTC.